This T cell receptor beta chain originates from a study of T cell repertoires in cytomegalovirus infection. Study details: Peptides in the study included HLA-C-restricted and HLA-B-restricted CMV epitopes. TCR beta signatures that were public indicated CMV infection and matching HLA type.

Study-level findings and limits: In two of eight donors, the top clonotype was HLA-C-restricted CMV-specific. Using cumulative public TCR beta family frequency, the authors identified those who carried CMV together with the relevant HLA.

On this clonotype: No antigen is known for it.

One entry per CDR3 protein results from TCRdb running MiXCR on the reads. The data contain about 85,000 distinct CDR3 sequences, more than 40% of them singletons. Germline V gene data show CDR1 as SEHNR and CDR2 as FQNEAQ (reference sequence). The junction had 2 bases not matched to a gene; V was cut back by 4 bases and J by 0 bases. There are 16 residues in the CDR3. V usage is TRBV7-9 and J usage is TRBJ2-2; 10 bases line up with TRBD1. The source is a human donor in good health (CMV status not recorded). Some clones in this sample may be carry-over from other donors' samples. The sample in question was CD8+ T cells from cultured PBMCs, obtained from culture after CMV antigen stimulation. The CDR3 DNA reads as TGTGCCAGCAGCTCGGGACAGGGGACGAACACCGGGGAGCTGTTTTTT. This sequence encodes CASSSGQGTNTGELFF.